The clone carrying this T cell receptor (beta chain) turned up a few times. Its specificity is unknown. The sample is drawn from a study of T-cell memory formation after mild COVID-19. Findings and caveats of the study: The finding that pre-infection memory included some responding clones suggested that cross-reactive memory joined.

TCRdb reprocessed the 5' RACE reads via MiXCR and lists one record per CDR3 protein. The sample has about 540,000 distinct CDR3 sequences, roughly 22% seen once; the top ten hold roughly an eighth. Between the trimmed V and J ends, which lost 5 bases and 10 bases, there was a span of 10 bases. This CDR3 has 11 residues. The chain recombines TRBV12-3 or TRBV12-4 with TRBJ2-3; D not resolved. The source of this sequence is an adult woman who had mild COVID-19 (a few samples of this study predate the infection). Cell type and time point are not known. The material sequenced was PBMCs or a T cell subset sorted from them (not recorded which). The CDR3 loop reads CASSRDRAQYF. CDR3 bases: TGTGCCAGCAGTAGAGATAGGGCGCAGTATTTT.